This TCR beta chain came from a study of T cells in Graves' hyperthyroidism and ophthalmopathy. CDR3 length: 17 amino acids. Germline V gives CDR1 SGHAT, CDR2 FQNNGV. The germline V and J ends were trimmed by 5 bases and 4 bases, with 18 bases remaining between them. Study results and limitations: From stable hyperthyroidism, ophthalmopathy was separated by a 13 V-J model.

Using RNA transcripts as the source, TCR beta CDR3 regions were amplified. Primed by the HTBI set, a first-round RT-PCR was run on the TCR CDR3. In TCRdb, the multiplex PCR reads were re-called with MiXCR into one record per CDR3 protein. The sample includes hundreds of thousands of distinct CDR3 sequences, around 40% seen only once; the top ten take roughly 31%. Remarks on this clonotype: Its antigen remains unidentified. This may stem from a read error, because a much larger clone lies one nucleotide away.

This receptor was identified in a woman aged 40 to 50 with Graves' hyperthyroidism. The V gene is TRBV11-2, the J gene TRBJ2-6; a weak D match, TRBD2 (5 bases). The specimen was blood. The CDR3 sequence is CASSPHRTAAGANVLTF. The CDR3 DNA follows: TGTGCCAGCAGCCCCCATCGAACAGCGGCCGGGGCCAACGTCCTGACTTTC.